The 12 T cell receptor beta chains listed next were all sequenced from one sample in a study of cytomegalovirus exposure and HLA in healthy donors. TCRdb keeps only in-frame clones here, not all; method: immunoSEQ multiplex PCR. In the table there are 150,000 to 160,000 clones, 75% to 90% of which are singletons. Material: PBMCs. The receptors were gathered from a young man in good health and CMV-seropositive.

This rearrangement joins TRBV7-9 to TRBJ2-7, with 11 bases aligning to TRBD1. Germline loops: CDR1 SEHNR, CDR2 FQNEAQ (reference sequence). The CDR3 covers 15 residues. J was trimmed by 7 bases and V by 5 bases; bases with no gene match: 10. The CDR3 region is CASSTWTGGAGEQYF. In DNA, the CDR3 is TGTGCCAGCAGCACGTGGACAGGGGGCGCGGGGGAGCAGTACTTC.

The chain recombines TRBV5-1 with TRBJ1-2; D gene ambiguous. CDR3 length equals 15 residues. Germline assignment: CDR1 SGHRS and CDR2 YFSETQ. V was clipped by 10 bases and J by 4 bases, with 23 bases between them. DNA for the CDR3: TGCGCCCGCCACTTTACTACTCTGAGCTTCTATGGCTACACCTTC. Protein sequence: CARHFTTLSFYGYTF.

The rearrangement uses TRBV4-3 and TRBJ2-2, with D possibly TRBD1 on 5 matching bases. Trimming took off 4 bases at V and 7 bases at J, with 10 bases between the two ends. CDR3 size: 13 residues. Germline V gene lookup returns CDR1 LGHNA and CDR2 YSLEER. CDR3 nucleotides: TGCGCCAGCAGCCGCCAGGGTATCGGGGAGCTGTTTTTT. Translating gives CASSRQGIGELFF.

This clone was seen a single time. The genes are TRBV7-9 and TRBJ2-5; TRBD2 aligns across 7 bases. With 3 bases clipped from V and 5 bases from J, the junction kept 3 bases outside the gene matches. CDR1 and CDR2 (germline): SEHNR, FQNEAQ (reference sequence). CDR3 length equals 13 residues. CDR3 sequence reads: CASSLGGIETQYF. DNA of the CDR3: TGTGCCAGCAGCTTGGGGGGGATCGAGACCCAGTACTTC.

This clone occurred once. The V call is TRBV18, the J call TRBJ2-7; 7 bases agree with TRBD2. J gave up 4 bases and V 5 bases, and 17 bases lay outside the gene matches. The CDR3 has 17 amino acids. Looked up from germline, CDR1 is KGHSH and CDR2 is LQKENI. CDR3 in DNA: TGTGCCAGCTCATCGCCCGGACTAGAAGGTATCGGGTACGAGCAGTACTTC. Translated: CASSSPGLEGIGYEQYF.

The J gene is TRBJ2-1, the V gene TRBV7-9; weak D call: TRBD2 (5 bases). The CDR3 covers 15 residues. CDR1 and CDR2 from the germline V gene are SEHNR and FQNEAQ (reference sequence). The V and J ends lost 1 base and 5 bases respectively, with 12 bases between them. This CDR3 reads CASSLVEGEDNEQFF. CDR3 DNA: TGTGCCAGCAGCTTAGTTGAGGGAGAAGACAATGAGCAGTTCTTC. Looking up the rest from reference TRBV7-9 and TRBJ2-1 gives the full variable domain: DTGVSQNPRHKITKRGQNVTFRCDPISEHNRLYWYRQTLGQGPEFLTYFQNEAQLEKSRLLSDRFSAERPKGSFSTLEIQRTEQGDSAMYLCASSLVEGEDNEQFFGPGTRLTVL.

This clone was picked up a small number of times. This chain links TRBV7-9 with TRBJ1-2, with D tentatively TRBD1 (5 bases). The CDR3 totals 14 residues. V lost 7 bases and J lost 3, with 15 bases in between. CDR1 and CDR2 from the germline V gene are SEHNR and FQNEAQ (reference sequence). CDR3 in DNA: TGTGCCAGCATCAAAAGGGGTGCGGACTATGGCTACACCTTC. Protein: CASIKRGADYGYTF. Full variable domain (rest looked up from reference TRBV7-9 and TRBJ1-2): DTGVSQNPRHKITKRGQNVTFRCDPISEHNRLYWYRQTLGQGPEFLTYFQNEAQLEKSRLLSDRFSAERPKGSFSTLEIQRTEQGDSAMYLCASIKRGADYGYTFGSGTRLTVV.

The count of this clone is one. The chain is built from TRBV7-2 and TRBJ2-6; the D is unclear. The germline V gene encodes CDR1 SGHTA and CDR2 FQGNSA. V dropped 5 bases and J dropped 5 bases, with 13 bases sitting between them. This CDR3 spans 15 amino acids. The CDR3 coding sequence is TGTGCCAGCAGCCTAAGTCCCACGAGGGCCAACGTCCTGACTTTC. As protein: CASSLSPTRANVLTF.

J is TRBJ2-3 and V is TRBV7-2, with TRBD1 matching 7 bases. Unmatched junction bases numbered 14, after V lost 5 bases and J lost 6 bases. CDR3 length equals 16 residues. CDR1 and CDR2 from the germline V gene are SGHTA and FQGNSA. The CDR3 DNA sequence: TGTGCCAGCAGCGCCGAGGGGGCTTCTCCTGCTGATACGCAGTATTTT. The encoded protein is CASSAEGASPADTQYF. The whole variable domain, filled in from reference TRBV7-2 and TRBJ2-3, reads GAGVSQSPSNKVTEKGKDVELRCDPISGHTALYWYRQSLGQGLEFLIYFQGNSAPDKSGLPSDRFSAERTGGSVSTLTIQRTQQEDSAVYLCASSAEGASPADTQYFGPGTRLTVL.

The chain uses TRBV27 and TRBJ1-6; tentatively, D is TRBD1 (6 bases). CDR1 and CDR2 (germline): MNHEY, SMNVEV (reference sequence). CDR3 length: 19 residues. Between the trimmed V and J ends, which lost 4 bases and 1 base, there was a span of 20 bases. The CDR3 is CASSSRDIGRGSYNSPLHF. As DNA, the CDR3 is TGTGCCAGCAGTTCCCGGGACATCGGGAGGGGGTCCTATAATTCACCCCTCCACTTT.

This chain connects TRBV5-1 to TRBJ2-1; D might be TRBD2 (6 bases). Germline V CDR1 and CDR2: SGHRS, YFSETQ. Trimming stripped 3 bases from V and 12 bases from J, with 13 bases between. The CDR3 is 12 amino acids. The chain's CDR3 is CASSSGTRWQFF. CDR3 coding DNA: TGCGCCAGCAGCTCCGGGACTCGCTGGCAGTTCTTC. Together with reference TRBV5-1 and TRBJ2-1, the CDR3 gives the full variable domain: KAGVTQTPRYLIKTRGQQVTLSCSPISGHRSVSWYQQTPGQGLQFLFEYFSETQRNKGNFPGRFSGRQFSNSRSEMNVSTLELGDSALYLCASSSGTRWQFFGPGTRLTVL.

The CDR3 sequence is CASSRTAPNTEAFF. The CDR3 nucleotides read TGCGCCAGCAGCAGGACAGCCCCGAACACTGAAGCTTTCTTT. The chain uses TRBV5-1 and TRBJ1-1; D might be TRBD1 (6 bases). CDR3 length: 14 residues. V lost 4 bases and J 1 base, leaving 11 bases between the germline ends. From germline, CDR1 is SGHRS and CDR2 YFSETQ.